The rows below give T cell receptor beta chains drawn from one sample of a study of STAT5B mutations in CD4+ large granular lymphocyte leukemia. Produced via immunoSEQ multiplex PCR; TCRdb's table is partial and in-frame only. The sample consists of tens of thousands of clones, around 78% of them appearing once. Sequencing was carried out using CD4+ T cells from blood buffy coats. The receptors were gathered from a human donor in good health. The CDR3 runs from the conserved cysteine through the conserved F or W. A D gene is named only where the DNA matches it firmly. Size is omitted from some rows. Given values are once, few, many or a class for expanded clones.

CDR3	DNA	size	V	J	D
CASSLTGSETQYF	TGTGCCAGCAGCTTAACAGGGTCGGAGACCCAGTACTTC	-	TRBV5-4	TRBJ2-5	-
CASSAYGQGINSPLHF	TGTGCCAGCAGTGCTTACGGACAGGGGATTAATTCACCCCTCCACTTT	-	TRBV6-1	TRBJ1-6	TRBD1
CASSLYRGIIFYEQYF	TGTGCCAGCAGTTTATACAGGGGGATAATTTTTTACGAGCAGTACTTC	-	TRBV27	TRBJ2-7	TRBD1
CASSSGQGINQPQHF	TGTGCCAGCAGTTCGGGACAGGGAATCAATCAGCCCCAGCATTTT	-	TRBV28	TRBJ1-5	TRBD1
CASIRLAASYNEQFF	TGTGCCAGTATTAGACTAGCAGCATCCTACAATGAGCAGTTCTTC	-	TRBV19	TRBJ2-1	TRBD2
CATGMGYTF	TGTGCCACCGGCATGGGCTACACCTTC	-	TRBV7-9	TRBJ1-2	-
CASSQRTGPNEKLFF	TGTGCCAGCAGCCAGAGGACAGGACCGAATGAAAAACTGTTTTTT	-	TRBV7-6	TRBJ1-4	TRBD1
CASSLRTGGYSNQPQHF	TGTGCCAGCAGCCTGCGGACAGGCGGATATAGCAATCAGCCCCAGCATTTT	-	TRBV28	TRBJ1-5	TRBD1
CASSLGGAWDEQYF	TGTGCCAGCTCCCTCGGAGGGGCCTGGGACGAGCAGTACTTC	once	TRBV27	TRBJ2-7	-
CASSVEGQPPTDTQYF	TGTGCCAGCAGCGTAGAGGGGCAACCCCCCACAGATACGCAGTATTTT	once	TRBV9	TRBJ2-3	-
CAWSVRDRVSNQPQHF	TGTGCCTGGAGTGTAAGGGACAGGGTTAGCAATCAGCCCCAGCATTTT	few	TRBV30	TRBJ1-5	TRBD1
CAISDRPGTGDTEAFF	TGTGCCATCAGTGATCGTCCCGGGACAGGGGACACTGAAGCTTTCTTT	few	TRBV10-3	TRBJ1-1	TRBD1
CASSLRTVGTGELFF	TGTGCCAGCAGTTTAAGAACCGTCGGCACCGGGGAGCTGTTTTTT	-	TRBV28	TRBJ2-2	-
CASSATGGSQETQYF	TGTGCCAGCAGCGCCACGGGGGGCTCCCAAGAGACCCAGTACTTC	-	TRBV7-3	TRBJ2-5	-
CASRTPRTGELFF	TGTGCCAGCAGGACCCCCCGCACCGGGGAGCTGTTTTTT	-	TRBV6-6	TRBJ2-2	-
CASSSLTGTVYGYTF	TGTGCCAGCAGTTCCTTAACCGGGACAGTCTATGGCTACACCTTC	-	TRBV6-1	TRBJ1-2	TRBD1
CASLPGGPETQYF	TGTGCCAGCCTCCCGGGCGGACCGGAGACCCAGTACTTC	-	TRBV6-1	TRBJ2-5	-
CASRPSGLNQPQHF	TGTGCCAGCAGACCCAGCGGGCTCAATCAGCCCCAGCATTTT	few	TRBV6-5	TRBJ1-5	-
CASMAGQLNEKLFF	TGTGCCAGCATGGCGGGACAGTTAAATGAAAAACTGTTTTTT	few	TRBV2	TRBJ1-4	TRBD1
CASSFGQTYEQYF	TGTGCCAGCAGCTTCGGGCAGACCTACGAGCAGTACTTC	-	TRBV7-2	TRBJ2-7	-
CASSPGQGRSLYF	TGTGCCAGCAGCCCCGGACAGGGTAGAAGTCTGTACTTC	few	TRBV7-9	TRBJ2-7	TRBD1
CASSQRGLYTQYF	TGCGCCAGCAGCCAAAGGGGCCTGTATACGCAGTATTTT	once	TRBV4-1	TRBJ2-3	-
CASSLVLAGRTQYF	TGTGCCAGCAGCTTAGTGTTGGCGGGTAGGACCCAGTACTTC	-	TRBV7-9	TRBJ2-5	-
CASSPRQRATHGYTF	TGTGCCAGCAGTCCTCGACAGAGAGCCACCCATGGCTACACCTTC	-	TRBV27	TRBJ1-2	-
CAWTSGTGRSANTGELFF	TGTGCCTGGACATCCGGGACAGGGAGAAGCGCGAACACCGGGGAGCTGTTTTTT	-	TRBV30	TRBJ2-2	TRBD1
CASKRGNTDTQYF	TGTGCCAGCAAAAGAGGGAACACAGATACGCAGTATTTT	-	TRBV27	TRBJ2-3	-
CASSSAGTGELFF	TGCGCCAGCAGCTCCGCCGGGACCGGGGAGCTGTTTTTT	-	TRBV5-1	TRBJ2-2	-
CASSILTGGSGANVLTF	TGTGCCAGTAGTATATTGACAGGTGGCTCTGGGGCCAACGTCCTGACTTTC	-	TRBV19	TRBJ2-6	-